Reported below is one TCR beta chain. The sample comes from a study of blood T cell repertoires in COVID-19. V lost 8 bases to trimming and J lost 4 bases; unmatched junction nucleotides: 5. Germline values: CDR1 LNHNV, CDR2 YYDKDF (reference sequence). The CDR3 has 13 residues. In the study's own analysis: Amplification of reference gene primers provided the estimated nucleated cell counts. Only in-frame clones appear in the TCRdb table, and some are missing; sequencing was by immunoSEQ multiplex PCR. Clone size and the V and J calls come from that table; the DNA yielded D and trimming. The sample lists about 100,000 clones, approximately 87% seen once, with roughly 13% in the top ten.

The receptor comes from a human donor in a cohort sampled during active COVID-19. Sequencing input: peripheral blood. The rearrangement uses TRBV15 and TRBJ2-1, with TRBD2 matching over 7 bases. CDR3 DNA sequence: TGTGCCACCGAGCGGGACTCTTACAATGAGCAGTTCTTC. As protein: CATERDSYNEQFF.